Below, 29 T cell receptor beta chains from the same sample are listed, as sequenced in a study of blood T cell repertoires in COVID-19. Sequencing was performed with immunoSEQ multiplex PCR; in TCRdb, only in-frame clones are kept and a portion is missing. The sample holds a few hundred thousand clones; roughly 89% are singletons and the top ten take around 3.9%. The material sequenced was peripheral blood. All receptors come from a woman between 55 and 75 years old with COVID-19, enrolled during active disease.

This chain uses TRBV2 with TRBJ2-7; D gene ambiguous. The ends were cut back, 5 bases at V and 9 bases at J, with 11 bases in the middle. Looked up from germline, CDR1 is SNHLY and CDR2 is FYNNEI. The CDR3 is made up of 11 amino acids. The CDR3 region has the DNA TGTGCCAGCAGTACTGTTACGGGGCAGTACTTC. It encodes CASSTVTGQYF.

The chain is built from TRBV6-5 and TRBJ1-1, with 9 bases that match TRBD1. CDR1 and CDR2 (germline): MNHEY, SVGAGI. The CDR3 runs 13 residues. The V and J ends lost 8 bases and 5 bases, in that order; junction bases with no gene match: 6. For the CDR3, the DNA is TGTGCCAGCCGTACAGGGGGCCGGACTGAAGCTTTCTTT. Protein: CASRTGGRTEAFF.

Only a few counts were recorded for this clone. The chain links TRBV4-1 to TRBJ1-2; 7 bases fit TRBD1. The CDR3 loop spans 14 amino acids. Germline V CDR1 and CDR2: MGHRA, YSYEKL. Trimming took 4 bases from V and 7 from J; bases not matched to a gene: 9. CDR3 amino acids: CASSRTGEGGGYTF. Here the CDR3 DNA reads TGCGCCAGCAGCCGCACAGGGGAAGGGGGTGGCTACACCTTC.

This chain links TRBV6-5 with TRBJ1-1; D is undetermined. The V end was cut by 8 bases, the J end by 6 bases, with 16 bases between. The V gene's germline CDR1 is MNHEY and CDR2 SVGAGI. The CDR3 runs 13 residues. The CDR3 bases are TGTGCCAGCGGCCCCGGGATAAGGGCTGAAGCTTTCTTT. Translating it yields CASGPGIRAEAFF.

The V call is TRBV6-6, the J call TRBJ1-2; D may be TRBD1 (6 bases). The germline V and J ends were trimmed by 5 bases and 6 bases, with 16 bases remaining between them. Looked up from germline, CDR1 is MNHNY and CDR2 is SVGAGI (reference sequence). This CDR3 contains 14 residues. The CDR3 is CASSPTVSGDGYTF. The DNA of the CDR3 is TGTGCCAGCAGTCCAACCGTTTCAGGGGATGGCTACACCTTC.

V and J are TRBV10-1 and TRBJ1-2; 9 bases are shared with TRBD1. The ends lost 5 bases at V and 9 bases at J; junction bases unmatched: 4. CDR3 size: 12 residues. CDR1 is WNHNN and CDR2 is SYGVQD in the germline V gene (reference sequence). The CDR3 spells CASSPGTGRYTF. The CDR3 DNA reads TGCGCCAGCAGTCCCGGGACAGGGCGCTACACCTTC.

A remark on this clone: Distinct nucleotide sequences in the sample also encode this CDR3. The CDR3 loop is CASSRTGVNQPQHF. CDR3 sequence (DNA): TGTGCCAGCAGTCGGACGGGGGTCAATCAGCCCCAGCATTTT. This chain uses TRBV2 with TRBJ1-5; possible D gene TRBD1, 5 bases. CDR3 length equals 14 residues. The ends were cut back, 5 bases at V and 3 bases at J, with 11 bases in the middle. Germline-derived CDR1 and CDR2 are SNHLY and FYNNEI.

V gene TRBV20-1 combines with J gene TRBJ1-5, with D maybe TRBD1 (6 bases). The germline V and J ends were trimmed by 5 bases and 12 bases, with 14 bases remaining between them. The CDR3 has 11 amino acids. The germline V gene encodes CDR1 DFQATT and CDR2 SNEGSKA (reference sequence). CDR3 amino acids: CSAGTPSGQHF. The CDR3 bases are TGCAGTGCTGGGACACCCTCGGGCCAGCATTTT.

The rearrangement joins TRBV11-2 to TRBJ1-3; no reliable D call. This CDR3 has 13 amino acids. Trimming cost V 5 bases and J 4 bases, with 9 bases left between them. Germline CDR1 is SGHAT and CDR2 is FQNNGV. CDR3: CASSPAGGNTIYF. CDR3 nucleotide sequence: TGTGCCAGCAGCCCCGCGGGGGGAAACACCATATATTTT.

The chain uses TRBV5-1 and TRBJ2-3; D is undetermined. Looked up from germline, CDR1 is SGHRS and CDR2 is YFSETQ. The CDR3 runs 14 residues. V was trimmed by 4 bases and J by 6 bases, leaving 15 bases between them. CDR3 region: CASSNLRQTDTQYF. DNA for the CDR3: TGCGCCAGCAGCAACCTTCGACAAACCGATACGCAGTATTTT.

The chain uses TRBV6-6 and TRBJ1-3; a possible D gene is TRBD1 (5 bases). V was shortened by 8 bases and J by 7 bases, with 18 bases between the two germline ends. The CDR3 is made up of 14 amino acids. CDR1 MNHNY and CDR2 SVGAGI come from the germline V gene (reference sequence). The CDR3 nucleotides are TGTGCCAGCTCAATCGGGGGGGGAGGGAACACCATATATTTT. It translates to CASSIGGGGNTIYF.

J is TRBJ2-7 and V is TRBV2; 8 nucleotides line up with TRBD2. Germline CDR1 reads SNHLY; CDR2 reads FYNNEI. V shed 4 bases and J 1 base; nucleotides not matched to a gene: 9. CDR3 length equals 16 residues. CDR3 DNA: TGTGCCAGCAGTGGTGCCCAACAGCGGGGGTCCTACGAGCAGTACTTC. Protein: CASSGAQQRGSYEQYF.

This clone was found once. The chain has TRBV14 and TRBJ2-3; TRBD1 matches 8 bases. The V and J ends lost 3 bases and 0 bases, in that order; junction bases with no gene match: 5. The germline CDR1 and CDR2 sequences are SGHDN and FVKESK. The CDR3 extends over 16 amino acids. CDR3 DNA: TGTGCCAGCAGCCACCTGACAGGGGCTAGCACAGATACGCAGTATTTT. This encodes CASSHLTGASTDTQYF.

This chain links TRBV29-1 with TRBJ1-1; D gene ambiguous. Germline V gene lookup returns CDR1 SQVTM and CDR2 ANQGSEA. The CDR3 sequence is 13 residues long. V lost 3 bases and J 2 bases, leaving 10 bases between the germline ends. CDR3 loop: CSVDNRLNTEAFF. In nucleotides, the CDR3 is TGCAGCGTTGATAACAGACTAAACACTGAAGCTTTCTTT.

This clone turned up a few times. The chain combines TRBV5-1 with TRBJ1-1; TRBD1 matches 8 bases. The CDR3 is made up of 16 amino acids. Germline trimming cut 4 bases from V and 8 bases from J; bases unmatched to any gene: 16. Germline values: CDR1 SGHRS, CDR2 YFSETQ. CDR3: CASSPGQGHTRGEAFF. As DNA, the CDR3 is TGCGCCAGCAGCCCCGGACAGGGACACACTAGAGGGGAAGCTTTCTTT. Full variable domain (remainder filled in from reference TRBV5-1 and TRBJ1-1): KAGVTQTPRYLIKTRGQQVTLSCSPISGHRSVSWYQQTPGQGLQFLFEYFSETQRNKGNFPGRFSGRQFSNSRSEMNVSTLELGDSALYLCASSPGQGHTRGEAFFGQGTRLTVV.

The chain couples TRBV5-1 to TRBJ1-2; 9 bases line up with TRBD1. The CDR3 contains 15 residues. The J segment lost 8 bases and the V segment lost 0 bases, leaving 8 bases of the junction unmatched. Germline assignment: CDR1 SGHRS and CDR2 YFSETQ. This CDR3 reads CASSLGDRAGGGYTF. As DNA, the CDR3 is TGCGCCAGCAGCTTGGGGGACAGGGCAGGCGGAGGCTACACCTTC.

This clone is a singleton in its sample. This chain links TRBV18 with TRBJ1-1; D uncertain. The CDR3 contains 13 residues. Germline values: CDR1 KGHSH, CDR2 LQKENI. The V and J ends lost 2 bases and 4 bases respectively, with 8 bases between them. The CDR3: CASSPIEGTEAFF. In DNA form, the CDR3 reads TGTGCCAGCTCACCAATTGAGGGCACTGAAGCTTTCTTT.

DNA of the CDR3: TGTGCCAGCAGCTTAGGGGCAGCCAGCAATGAGCAGTTCTTC. Amino acid sequence: CASSLGAASNEQFF. The rearrangement links TRBV11-3 to TRBJ2-1, with D unclear. V lost 1 base and J lost 6, with 10 bases in between. This CDR3 comprises 14 residues. Germline V gene sequence: CDR1 SGHNT, CDR2 YENEEA.

There are a few counts of this clone. V and J are TRBV10-1 and TRBJ1-5, with a tentative D call TRBD1 (6 bases). This CDR3 region has 13 residues. Germline CDR1 is WNHNN and CDR2 is SYGVQD (reference sequence). Trimming took 5 bases from V and 2 from J, leaving 7 bases between them. DNA of the CDR3: TGCGCCAGCAGTCCAGGGGGCAATCAGCCCCAGCATTTT. This translates into CASSPGGNQPQHF.

The chain links TRBV6-5 to TRBJ1-5; D possibly corresponds to TRBD1 (5 bases). The germline gives CDR1 MNHEY, CDR2 SVGAGI. The CDR3 has 15 amino acids. Trimming took off 4 bases at V and 12 bases at J, with 22 bases between the two ends. The CDR3 loop is CASSLRGGVNSGQHF. CDR3 sequence (DNA): TGTGCCAGCAGTTTACGGGGGGGAGTCAATTCGGGCCAGCATTTT.

This chain uses TRBV19 with TRBJ1-5; 9 bases align to TRBD1. V trimming: 5 bases; J trimming: 2 bases; junction bases outside the gene matches: 7. Looked up from germline, CDR1 is LNHDA and CDR2 is SQIVND (reference sequence). The CDR3 length is 16 residues. The CDR3 nucleotides are TGTGCCAGTAGTTCCTGGACAGGGGTGGGCAATCAGCCCCAGCATTTT. Residues: CASSSWTGVGNQPQHF.

The chain carries TRBV19 and TRBJ2-7, with 7 positions matching TRBD1. This CDR3 has 14 residues. Germline V gene lookup returns CDR1 LNHDA and CDR2 SQIVND (reference sequence). J gave up 8 bases and V 5 bases, and 12 bases lay outside the gene matches. The CDR3 coding sequence is TGTGCCAGTAGTCCCGGACAGGCCGGGATTCAGCAGTACTTC. As protein: CASSPGQAGIQQYF.

V is TRBV5-7 and J is TRBJ1-5; 8 bases align to TRBD1. TRBV5-7 is an ORF; its function is uncertain. The trim removed 4 bases at V and 6 bases at J, leaving 15 bases unmatched. This CDR3 has 17 residues. The CDR3: CASSLNLDRADGQPQHF. The CDR3 nucleotides read TGTGCCAGCAGCCTGAACCTGGACAGGGCCGACGGTCAGCCCCAGCATTTT.

This clone was observed a single time. The V gene is TRBV19, the J gene TRBJ1-1; TRBD1 agrees at 12 bases. The V gene's germline CDR1 is LNHDA and CDR2 SQIVND (reference sequence). The CDR3 totals 16 residues. The trim removed 5 bases at V and 0 bases at J, leaving 4 bases unmatched. The CDR3 DNA is TGTGCCAGTAGTTTTCGGGACAGGGGGCTGAACACTGAAGCTTTCTTT. Translated, it gives CASSFRDRGLNTEAFF. Using reference TRBV19 and TRBJ1-1 for the parts outside the CDR3, the full variable domain is DGGITQSPKYLFRKEGQNVTLSCEQNLNHDAMYWYRQDPGQGLRLIYYSQIVNDFQKGDIAEGYSVSREKKESFPLTVTSAQKNPTAFYLCASSFRDRGLNTEAFFGQGTRLTVV.

The chain links TRBV15 to TRBJ1-4; 8 bases are shared with TRBD1. The V gene end was trimmed by 0 bases and the J gene end by 3 bases; junction bases not matched to a gene: 6. CDR1 is LNHNV, CDR2 YYDKDF, per germline (reference sequence). The CDR3 spans 17 residues. CDR3 sequence: CATSRDRGRGANEKLFF. CDR3 nucleotide sequence: TGTGCCACCAGCAGAGACAGGGGGCGTGGAGCTAATGAAAAACTGTTTTTT.

The chain links TRBV28 to TRBJ1-2; the match to TRBD1 covers 7 bases. CDR1 is MDHEN, CDR2 SYDVKM, per germline. The CDR3 runs to 14 residues. V was clipped by 7 bases and J by 4 bases; unmatched bases: 9. The CDR3 nucleotides read TGTGCCAGCACCGCCGGGACAGATCCCTATGGCTACACCTTC. Translating gives CASTAGTDPYGYTF.

This rearrangement joins TRBV10-1 to TRBJ1-4; D may be TRBD1 (6 bases). The germline gives CDR1 WNHNN, CDR2 SYGVQD (reference sequence). This CDR3 contains 12 residues. V was pared by 11 bases and J by 2 bases, with 9 bases between. CDR3 loop: CAAQGTNEKLFF. The DNA for the CDR3 is TGCGCCGCCCAGGGGACTAATGAAAAACTGTTTTTT.

The chain uses TRBV7-2 and TRBJ1-5; a weak D match, TRBD1 (5 bases). Germline V CDR1 and CDR2: SGHTA, FQGNSA. V lost 5 bases to trimming and J lost 5 bases, with 19 bases between them. The CDR3 contains 16 residues. The chain's CDR3 is CASSPKSGALYQPQHF. The CDR3, as DNA: TGTGCCAGCAGCCCTAAATCTGGGGCCCTATATCAGCCCCAGCATTTT. Full variable domain (outside the CDR3, taken from reference TRBV7-2 and TRBJ1-5): GAGVSQSPSNKVTEKGKDVELRCDPISGHTALYWYRQSLGQGLEFLIYFQGNSAPDKSGLPSDRFSAERTGGSVSTLTIQRTQQEDSAVYLCASSPKSGALYQPQHFGDGTRLSIL.

This clone was counted between two and nine times. The V and J genes are TRBV10-3 and TRBJ1-5; 8 bases are shared with TRBD1. This CDR3 contains 16 residues. Trimming at V came to 4 bases and at J to 3 bases, leaving 8 bases not matched to a gene. CDR1 is ENHRY, CDR2 SYGVKD, per germline. The CDR3 reads CAISAGQGAFNQPQHF. The CDR3 DNA sequence: TGTGCCATCAGTGCTGGGCAGGGGGCTTTCAATCAGCCCCAGCATTTT.